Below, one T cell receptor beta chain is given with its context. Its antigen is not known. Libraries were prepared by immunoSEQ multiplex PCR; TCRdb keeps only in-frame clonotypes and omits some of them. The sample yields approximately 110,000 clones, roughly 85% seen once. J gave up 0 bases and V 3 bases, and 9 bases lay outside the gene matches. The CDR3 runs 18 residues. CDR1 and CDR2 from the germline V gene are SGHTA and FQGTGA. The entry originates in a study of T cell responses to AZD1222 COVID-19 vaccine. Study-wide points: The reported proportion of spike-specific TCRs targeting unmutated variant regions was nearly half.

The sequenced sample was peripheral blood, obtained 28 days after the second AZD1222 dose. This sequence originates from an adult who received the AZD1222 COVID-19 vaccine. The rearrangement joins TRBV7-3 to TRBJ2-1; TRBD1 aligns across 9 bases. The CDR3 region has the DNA TGTGCCAGCAGCTTTCCGGGACAGGGACGACCCTCCTACAATGAGCAGTTCTTC. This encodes CASSFPGQGRPSYNEQFF.